These 14 T cell receptor beta chains came from one sample sequenced in a study of metastatic and nonmetastatic thyroid tumors. Using MiXCR, TCRdb reanalyzed the PCR reads. The table lists roughly 21,000 clones, 28% of them singletons, with around 14% in the top ten. Thyroid surgery had not been preceded by any treatment in any patient. What was sequenced was tumor tissue. These receptors all stem from a male donor with papillary thyroid cancer or a benign thyroid nodule (not recorded which). Some clones in this sample may be carry-over from other donors' samples.

This rearrangement joins TRBV6-1 to TRBJ2-3, with 8 bases lining up with TRBD1. With V trimmed by 6 bases and J by 2 bases, 1 base remained unmatched. This CDR3 has 13 amino acids. Germline-derived CDR1 and CDR2 are MNHNS and SASEGT. DNA for the CDR3: TGTGCCAGCAGGGACAGGGTCACAGATACGCAGTATTTT. It specifies CASRDRVTDTQYF.

The rearrangement joins TRBV30 to TRBJ1-2; D uncertain. Germline V gene data show CDR1 as GTSNPN and CDR2 as SVGIG (reference sequence). CDR3 length: 11 residues. Deletions cut 1 base from V and 8 bases from J, with 8 bases between. In nucleotides, the CDR3 is TGTGCCTGGAGTGGGGCATTCGGCTACACCTTC. Protein product: CAWSGAFGYTF. Combining the CDR3 with reference TRBV30 and TRBJ1-2 gives the whole variable domain SQTIHQWPATLVQPVGSPLSLECTVEGTSNPNLYWYRQAAGRGLQLLFYSVGIGQISSEVPQNLSASRPQDRQFILSSKKLLLSDSGFYLCAWSGAFGYTFGSGTRLTVV.

This chain uses TRBV30 with TRBJ2-3; 12 bases match TRBD2. The CDR3 runs 14 residues. The germline gives CDR1 GTSNPN, CDR2 SVGIG (reference sequence). CDR3 sequence: CVTSGRFDPDTQYF. In DNA, the CDR3 is TGTGTGACTAGCGGGAGATTCGACCCAGATACGCAGTATTTT.

The chain has TRBV20-1 and TRBJ2-3; TRBD2 matches at 12 bases. Germline V gives CDR1 DFQATT, CDR2 SNEGSKA (reference sequence). This CDR3 spans 15 amino acids. Unmatched junction bases numbered 15, after V lost 8 bases and J lost 9 bases. The DNA for the CDR3 is TGCAGTTCACACCCTAGCGGGAGGGCCGGAAACACGCAGTATTTT. Protein sequence: CSSHPSGRAGNTQYF.

This clone occurred a few times. The gene calls are TRBV6-2 or TRBV6-3 and TRBJ1-2; 8 nucleotides align to TRBD1. V lost 6 bases to trimming and J lost 5 bases; unmatched junction nucleotides: 8. The CDR3 has 14 residues. CDR1 is MNHEY and CDR2 is SVGEGT in the germline V gene. CDR3 coding DNA: TGTGCCAGCAGCCCGGGACAGGAAGTTTATGGCTACACCTTC. As protein: CASSPGQEVYGYTF.

V and J are TRBV10-3 and TRBJ2-1; possibly TRBD1 for D (6 bases). Trimming took 11 bases from V and 5 from J, leaving 13 bases between them. This CDR3 has 12 amino acids. The V gene's germline CDR1 is ENHRY and CDR2 SYGVKD. For the CDR3, the DNA is TGTGCCGCCAAGGACAGTAACAATGAGCAGTTCTTC. This codes for CAAKDSNNEQFF.

Relative to its sample, this clone is medium-sized. J is TRBJ2-7 and V is TRBV6-1; 7 bases are shared with TRBD2. After removal of 2 bases from V and 7 bases from J, the junction contained 5 bases not matched to a gene. The CDR3 contains 13 residues. Germline-derived CDR1 and CDR2 are MNHNS and SASEGT. The DNA for the CDR3 is TGTGCCAGCAGTGAATTTGAGCGGGAAGAGCAGTACTTC. Residues: CASSEFEREEQYF.

This clone occurred once. The rearrangement joins TRBV3-1 to TRBJ2-5; 9 positions match TRBD1. With 1 base clipped from V and 2 bases from J, the junction kept 2 bases outside the gene matches. This CDR3 comprises 15 residues. Germline V lookup: CDR1 LGHDT, CDR2 YNNKEL (reference sequence). The DNA of the CDR3 is TGTGCCAGCAGCCAAGGGACAGGGGTACAAGAGACCCAGTACTTC. Translating gives CASSQGTGVQETQYF.

V usage is TRBV5-1 and J usage is TRBJ2-1, with 10 bases lining up with TRBD2. V lost 5 bases to trimming and J lost 5 bases; unmatched junction nucleotides: 10. The CDR3 spans 16 residues. Germline-derived CDR1 and CDR2 are SGHRS and YFSETQ. CDR3 region: CASRLYLAGVDNEQFF. Here the CDR3 DNA reads TGCGCCAGCAGACTCTATCTAGCGGGAGTCGACAATGAGCAGTTCTTC.

A few counts support this clone. The chain employs TRBV19 and TRBJ2-2; possibly TRBD2 for D (5 bases). The V and J ends lost 7 bases and 5 bases respectively, with 14 bases between them. Germline CDR1 and CDR2: LNHDA and SQIVND (reference sequence). The CDR3 length is 14 residues. The CDR3 loop is CASNSGQPTGELFF. In DNA, the CDR3 is TGTGCCAGTAACAGCGGTCAACCAACCGGGGAGCTGTTTTTT.

The chain uses TRBV29-1 and TRBJ2-1; 11 positions match TRBD2. The CDR3 contains 14 residues. Germline lookup yields CDR1 SQVTM and CDR2 ANQGSEA. V shed 6 bases, J shed 6 bases, and the junction held 7 bases outside the gene matches. Here the CDR3 DNA reads TGCAGCGTCCCAACCGGGACTAGCGGCAATGAGCAGTTCTTC. It translates to CSVPTGTSGNEQFF.

This clone is categorized as medium-sized. The J gene is TRBJ2-7, the V gene TRBV2; a possible D gene is TRBD2 (5 bases). CDR1 is SNHLY and CDR2 is FYNNEI in the germline V gene. This CDR3 has 14 residues. The V and J ends lost 6 bases and 0 bases respectively, with 12 bases between them. CDR3: CASRASRSSYEQYF. In DNA, the CDR3 is TGTGCCAGCAGGGCTAGCCGGAGCTCCTACGAGCAGTACTTC.

This clone is classed as medium-sized. CDR3 protein: CASGGQTFNSPLHF. In nucleotides, the CDR3 is TGTGCCAGCGGCGGACAGACCTTTAATTCACCCCTCCACTTT. The J gene is TRBJ1-6, the V gene TRBV27, with D possibly TRBD1 on 6 matching bases. The CDR3 is made up of 14 amino acids. CDR1 and CDR2 from the germline V gene are MNHEY and SMNVEV (reference sequence). V dropped 8 bases and J dropped 6 bases, with 14 bases sitting between them.

This clone was counted a single time. The chain uses TRBV5-1 and TRBJ1-1, with 12 positions matching TRBD1. CDR3 length equals 16 residues. From germline, CDR1 is SGHRS and CDR2 YFSETQ. Trimming took 4 bases from V and 1 from J; bases not matched to a gene: 5. CDR3 amino acids: CASSRGTGGSNTEAFF. CDR3 coding DNA: TGCGCCAGCAGCCGGGGGACAGGGGGCTCGAACACTGAAGCTTTCTTT.